These T cell receptor beta chains were read from a single sample in a study of tumor-infiltrating lymphocytes in localized non-small cell lung cancer. Only in-frame clones appear in the TCRdb table, and some are missing; sequencing was by immunoSEQ multiplex PCR. This sample yields roughly 20,000 clones, of which more than 75% are seen a single time; more than 3% belongs to the top ten. Sequencing was done on a sample of lung tumor tissue. Receptors originate from a human donor with non-small cell lung cancer. CDR3s include the opening cysteine and the closing phenylalanine or tryptophan. A D gene is named only where the DNA matches it firmly. The listing skips clone size in some rows; elsewhere it reads once, few, many or a size class.

NA NA TRBJ1-4 TRBV7-6 CASSPEGHNSLNEKLFF TGTGCCAGCAGCCCCGAAGGACACAATTCTCTTAATGAAAAACTGTTTTTT
NA NA TRBJ2-2 TRBV2 CASSAQLAAGELFF TGTGCCAGCAGTGCCCAACTAGCTGCCGGGGAGCTGTTTTTT
NA NA TRBJ2-7 TRBV29-1 CSVGSEEQYF TGCAGCGTTGGAAGTGAGGAGCAGTACTTC
NA TRBD1 TRBJ1-2 TRBV29-1 CSVTGGDYGYTF TGCAGCGTGACAGGGGGCGACTATGGCTACACCTTC
once NA TRBJ1-1 TRBV5-6 CASSLGQRLWNTEAFF TGTGCCAGCAGCTTGGGGCAGCGACTTTGGAACACTGAAGCTTTCTTT
once NA TRBJ1-5 TRBV5-6 CASSFYAGQPEPQHF TGTGCCAGCAGCTTTTACGCTGGACAGCCCGAGCCCCAGCATTTT
NA TRBD1 TRBJ2-1 TRBV10-3 CAINPTGDSYNEQFF TGTGCCATCAACCCGACAGGGGACTCCTACAATGAGCAGTTCTTC
NA NA TRBJ1-4 TRBV5-1 CASSLSAANEKLFF TGCGCCAGCAGCTTGTCGGCGGCTAATGAAAAACTGTTTTTT
NA NA TRBJ1-4 TRBV7-8 CASSPVKIPNEKLFF TGTGCCAGCAGCCCAGTCAAGATACCGAATGAAAAACTGTTTTTT
NA NA TRBJ1-5 TRBV2 CASAKGPDQPQHF TGTGCCAGCGCCAAGGGGCCCGATCAGCCCCAGCATTTT
NA NA TRBJ2-3 TRBV7-8 CASRSSTVGADTQYF TGTGCCAGCAGAAGCTCGACCGTGGGCGCAGATACGCAGTATTTT
once NA TRBJ2-5 TRBV6-6 CASSYQGPETQYF TGTGCCAGCAGTTACCAGGGGCCAGAGACCCAGTACTTC
NA NA TRBJ1-1 TRBV19 CASSIIGAGANTEAFF TGTGCCAGTAGTATAATCGGGGCAGGGGCGAACACTGAAGCTTTCTTT
NA NA TRBJ1-5 TRBV7-2 CASSQCVSGQLCNQPQHF TGTGCCAGCAGCCAATGCGTCTCGGGACAATTGTGCAATCAGCCCCAGCATTTT
NA TRBD2 TRBJ2-5 TRBV11-2 CASSLLTSGRRETQYF TGTGCCAGCAGCTTACTGACTAGCGGGAGAAGGGAGACCCAGTACTTC
once NA TRBJ2-5 TRBV4-3 CASSRAAWGETQYF TGCGCCAGCAGCAGAGCGGCTTGGGGAGAGACCCAGTACTTC
few NA TRBJ2-2 TRBV5-6 CASSLVQNTGELFF TGTGCCAGCAGCTTGGTCCAGAACACCGGGGAGCTGTTTTTT
NA TRBD2 TRBJ2-7 TRBV5-1 CASSPVAGGSYEQYF TGCGCCAGCAGCCCCGTTGCGGGAGGTAGCTACGAGCAGTACTTC
NA TRBD1 TRBJ2-6 TRBV5-4 CASSTPGQGSGANVLTF TGTGCCAGCAGCACCCCGGGACAGGGGTCCGGGGCCAACGTCCTGACTTTC
NA TRBD2 TRBJ2-1 TRBV2 CASSSGTTYNEQFF TGTGCCAGCAGCAGCGGGACTACCTACAATGAGCAGTTCTTC
NA TRBD2 TRBJ2-2 TRBV2 CASSGGPGLAGEATGELFF TGTGCCAGCAGTGGCGGACCCGGACTAGCGGGAGAGGCGACCGGGGAGCTGTTTTTT
few TRBD1 TRBJ2-7 TRBV6-6 CASFRGQGYEQYF TGTGCCAGCTTTCGGGGACAGGGCTACGAGCAGTACTTC
few TRBD2 TRBJ2-7 TRBV6-6 CASSWLAGPYEQYF TGTGCCAGCAGCTGGTTAGCGGGCCCCTACGAGCAGTACTTC
NA NA TRBJ1-1 TRBV6-1 CASSGQMNTEAFF TGTGCCAGCAGCGGACAGATGAACACTGAAGCTTTCTTT
NA NA TRBJ2-7 TRBV6-5 CASTDHGAYEQYF TGTGCCAGCACCGACCATGGGGCTTACGAGCAGTACTTC
NA NA TRBJ2-7 TRBV5-4 CASSSAGKPTYEQYF TGTGCCAGCAGCTCTGCAGGGAAGCCTACCTACGAGCAGTACTTC
NA TRBD1 TRBJ1-1 TRBV27 CASSLSRGQGRTEAFF TGTGCCAGCAGTTTGTCACGAGGACAGGGAAGAACTGAAGCTTTCTTT
large NA TRBJ2-1 TRBV29-1 CSVYAYEQFF TGCAGCGTTTACGCGTATGAGCAGTTCTTC
few NA TRBJ2-7 TRBV7-9 CASSSPLASRGIYEQYF TGTGCCAGCAGCTCTCCCTTAGCGAGTAGGGGAATTTACGAGCAGTACTTC
NA NA TRBJ2-3 TRBV6-6 CASRGGAWTDTQYF TGTGCCAGCAGGGGGGGGGCTTGGACAGATACGCAGTATTTT
few NA TRBJ1-1 TRBV6-1 CASIGTNTEAFF TGTGCCAGCATAGGGACTAACACTGAAGCTTTCTTT
NA TRBD2 TRBJ2-3 TRBV5-4 CASSLAAGGPDTQYF TGTGCCAGCAGCTTGGCGGCGGGAGGGCCAGATACGCAGTATTTT
few TRBD1 TRBJ1-6 TRBV13 CASASGQAGTLHF TGTGCCAGCGCGTCTGGACAGGCCGGGACCCTCCACTTT
once NA TRBJ2-5 TRBV6-6 CASSSPPGAGGTQYF TGTGCCAGCAGTTCACCCCCGGGGGCGGGCGGGACCCAGTACTTC
NA NA TRBJ2-2 TRBV6-5 CASSRNPENTGELFF TGTGCCAGCAGCCGCAACCCTGAGAACACCGGGGAGCTGTTTTTT
NA NA TRBJ1-4 TRBV5-5 CASSSGVNEKLFF TGTGCCAGCAGCTCAGGGGTTAATGAAAAACTGTTTTTT
once NA TRBJ1-2 TRBV7-3 CASSSPGENYGYTF TGTGCCAGCAGCTCCCCCGGGGAGAACTATGGCTACACCTTC
NA NA TRBJ1-2 TRBV5-6 CASSRGAATGYGYTF TGTGCCAGCAGCAGGGGAGCAGCGACGGGCTATGGCTACACCTTC
NA TRBD1 TRBJ1-1 TRBV13 CASSYRQGRGRNTEAFF TGTGCCAGCAGCTACCGACAGGGCCGCGGTAGGAACACTGAAGCTTTCTTT
NA TRBD2 TRBJ2-1 TRBV2 CASKRTSGYNEQFF TGTGCCTCAAAACGGACTAGCGGATACAATGAGCAGTTCTTC
few NA TRBJ1-1 TRBV7-9 CASSQLGGVMAEAFF TGTGCCAGCAGCCAGCTGGGGGGGGTGATGGCTGAAGCTTTCTTT
NA NA TRBJ2-5 TRBV20-1 CSAGGRETQYF TGCAGTGCCGGAGGGAGAGAGACCCAGTACTTC
NA TRBD2 TRBJ2-3 TRBV5-4 CASSLDPLAGDRDTQYF TGTGCCAGCAGCTTGGATCCCCTAGCGGGAGACCGAGATACGCAGTATTTT
NA TRBD2 TRBJ2-3 TRBV18 CASSIAGPGTDTQYF TGTGCCAGCTCAATAGCGGGACCGGGCACAGATACGCAGTATTTT
NA TRBD1 TRBJ1-5 TRBV4-1 CASSQLEGARDQPQHF TGCGCCAGCAGCCAACTTGAGGGGGCGCGGGATCAGCCCCAGCATTTT
few NA TRBJ2-3 TRBV5-1 CASSLGTAGDTQYF TGCGCCAGCAGCCTCGGGACGGCCGGAGATACGCAGTATTTT
few NA TRBJ2-7 TRBV5-4 CASSLDTRQYEQYF TGTGCCAGCAGCTTGGACACCCGACAATACGAGCAGTACTTC
NA TRBD2 TRBJ2-1 TRBV7-9 CASRKEASGSGNEQFF TGTGCCAGCAGAAAAGAGGCTAGCGGGAGTGGGAATGAGCAGTTCTTC
NA TRBD2 TRBJ2-7 TRBV18 CASSPGLASWGSYEQYF TGTGCCAGCTCCCCCGGACTAGCGTCGTGGGGCTCCTACGAGCAGTACTTC
NA TRBD1 TRBJ2-7 TRBV19 CASSLRQGGSYEQYF TGTGCCAGTAGTTTGAGACAGGGGGGCTCCTACGAGCAGTACTTC
NA TRBD2 TRBJ2-1 TRBV4-2 CASSQKLAGRYNEQFF TGTGCCAGCAGCCAAAAACTAGCGGGACGGTACAATGAGCAGTTCTTC
NA NA TRBJ2-6 TRBV5-1 CASSLVGLLSGANVLTF TGCGCCAGCAGCTTGGTAGGACTTCTCTCTGGGGCCAACGTCCTGACTTTC
few NA TRBJ1-2 TRBV7-9 CAGGDGYTF TGTGCCGGAGGGGATGGCTACACCTTC
NA TRBD1 TRBJ2-2 TRBV19 CASSIGQANTGELFF TGTGCCAGTAGTATTGGACAGGCAAACACCGGGGAGCTGTTTTTT